This T cell receptor beta chain was identified in a study of Graves' ophthalmopathy and Graves' hyperthyroidism. Investigators amplified TCR beta CDR3 regions from RNA transcripts. Second-round multiplex PCR followed a first-round RT-PCR using HTBI primers. TCRdb reanalysed the multiplex PCR reads using MiXCR and keeps one entry per CDR3 protein. The table includes hundreds of thousands of distinct CDR3 sequences, about a fifth detected once. V lost 6 bases and J 4 bases, leaving 15 bases between the germline ends. The CDR3 runs to 13 residues. The germline V gene encodes CDR1 SQVTM and CDR2 ANQGSEA. This clonotype was seen at least ten times. Stable hyperthyroidism meant no progression to ophthalmopathy within 18 months of follow-up. Someone took the PBMCs out of 8.5 to 10 ml of fresh peripheral blood.

This receptor was identified in a woman younger than 30 with stable Graves' hyperthyroidism. Some clones in this sample may be carry-over from other donors' samples. Sample: peripheral blood. The genes are TRBV29-1 and TRBJ1-2; no definite D call. CDR3 sequence reads: CSVGRFGGYGYTF. The CDR3 nucleotides read TGCAGCGTCGGTAGGTTTGGCGGCTATGGCTACACCTTC. The variable domain in full, with the rest retrieved from reference TRBV29-1 and TRBJ1-2, is SAVISQKPSRDICQRGTSLTIQCQVDSQVTMMFWYRQQPGQSLTLIATANQGSEATYESGFVIDKFPISRPNLTFSTLTVSNMSPEDSSIYLCSVGRFGGYGYTFGSGTRLTVV.